This TCR beta chain was profiled in a study of OX40 agonist ivuxolimab in advanced cancers. Notes on the research overall: Ivuxolimab was an agonistic, fully human IgG2 monoclonal antibody directed against OX40 (CD134), a costimulatory receptor. Intravenous ivuxolimab was administered to patients every 2 weeks at six dose levels: 0.01, 0.1, 0.3, 1.5, 3 and 10 mg/kg. Of the roughly 51 patients in dose escalation, 19 had hepatocellular carcinoma, about 15 had melanoma, 9 had renal cell carcinoma and 9 had head and neck cancer. In the dose-escalation cohort, more than 75% of patients were male, and the mean age was approximately 55 years, with a range of about 23 to 90. Prior anti-PD-1, anti-PD-L1 or anti-CTLA-4 therapy was permitted, and checkpoint inhibitors had been received by approximately 39% of dose-escalation patients. Partial responses occurred in three dose-escalation patients, of whom one had hepatocellular carcinoma and two had cutaneous melanoma. Peripheral TCRbeta sequencing aimed to test whether ivuxolimab altered TCR sequence diversity and caused clonal T-cell expansion. The monotherapy dose-escalation portion (N of about 52 patients) of the phase I ivuxolimab trial is reported in the paper. What the research found in general, with its limitations: In the 0.1-3.0 mg/kg groups, partial responders were among the patients with the lowest normalized peripheral clonal expansion, particularly in CD8+ T cells. Low levels of normalized T-cell clonal expansion were also seen in some patients who did not respond. After ivuxolimab, more expanded clones were found on average in CD8+ T cells than in CD4+ T cells. The antigen specificity of the clonally expanded peripheral T cells was not determined. At doses of 0.1 to 3.0 mg/kg, clonal expansion of both CD4+ and CD8+ T cells in blood was seen between baseline and week 6.

Including the terminal cysteine and phenylalanine, the CDR3 comprises 16 residues. The sequence is cut down to CDR3 DNA, 48 bases in frame from base 1. At the junction V is shortened by 2 bases and J by 3 bases; bases outside the gene matches: 8. According to the germline V gene (reference sequence), CDR1 reads SGHNT and CDR2 reads YYREEE. Regarding this clone: The clone's antigen remains unknown. Base qualities are not at hand, and no much larger clone is one base apart.

Patients with a history of autoimmune disease or receiving systemic immunosuppression were excluded from the trial. Peripheral blood for TCR sequencing was drawn from every dose cohort at baseline, at cycle 4 day 1 and at cycle 7 day 1. The samples were taken from a phase I, first-in-human, multicenter, open-label dose-escalation trial of ivuxolimab. The trial enrolled adults with locally advanced or metastatic head and neck squamous cell, hepatocellular, melanoma or renal cell carcinoma. Before TCR sequencing, CD4+ T cells and CD8+ T cells from peripheral blood were sorted into separate populations. For sequencing of the TCRbeta CDR3 region, genomic DNA was extracted from the sorted cells. TCRbeta CDR3 regions were sequenced using the immunoSEQ Assay. As stored in TCRdb, this immuneACCESS dataset retains in-frame rearrangements with V and J assigned. A fraction of the clones does not appear; measured against another copy, unresolved V genes explain less than half of the discrepancy, and the remainder lacks a known reason. The sample table contains 70,000 to 80,000 clones; only one count was recorded for 80% to 95% of them. The top ten clones comprise 0.44% of the sample.

The sequence joins TRBV5-4 to TRBJ2-1, with TRBD2 identical over 7 junction bases. The sequence derives from an adult with an advanced solid tumor such as melanoma, head and neck, liver or kidney cancer. The sample here was CD4+ or CD8+ T cells sorted from blood, taken in a trial of the OX40 agonist ivuxolimab. The CDR3 is CASSFRGSFIYNEQFF. Read as DNA, the sequence is TGTGCCAGCAGCTTCCGCGGGAGTTTCATCTACAATGAGCAGTTCTTC.